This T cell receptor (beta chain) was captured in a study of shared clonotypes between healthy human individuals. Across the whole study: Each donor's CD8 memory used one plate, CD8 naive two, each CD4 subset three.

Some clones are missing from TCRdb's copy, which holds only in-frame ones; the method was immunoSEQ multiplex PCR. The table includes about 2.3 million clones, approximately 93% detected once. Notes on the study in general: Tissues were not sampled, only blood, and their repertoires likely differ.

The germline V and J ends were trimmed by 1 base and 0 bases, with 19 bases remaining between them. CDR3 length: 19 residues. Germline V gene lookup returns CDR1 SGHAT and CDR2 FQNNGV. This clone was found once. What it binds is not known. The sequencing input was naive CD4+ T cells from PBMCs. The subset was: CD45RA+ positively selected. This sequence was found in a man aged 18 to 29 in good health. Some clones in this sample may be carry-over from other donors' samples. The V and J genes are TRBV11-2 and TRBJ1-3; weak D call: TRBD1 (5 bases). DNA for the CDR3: TGTGCCAGCAGCTTAGGACCCTCAGGGTTCCTCAGCTCTGGAAACACCATATATTTT. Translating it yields CASSLGPSGFLSSGNTIYF.